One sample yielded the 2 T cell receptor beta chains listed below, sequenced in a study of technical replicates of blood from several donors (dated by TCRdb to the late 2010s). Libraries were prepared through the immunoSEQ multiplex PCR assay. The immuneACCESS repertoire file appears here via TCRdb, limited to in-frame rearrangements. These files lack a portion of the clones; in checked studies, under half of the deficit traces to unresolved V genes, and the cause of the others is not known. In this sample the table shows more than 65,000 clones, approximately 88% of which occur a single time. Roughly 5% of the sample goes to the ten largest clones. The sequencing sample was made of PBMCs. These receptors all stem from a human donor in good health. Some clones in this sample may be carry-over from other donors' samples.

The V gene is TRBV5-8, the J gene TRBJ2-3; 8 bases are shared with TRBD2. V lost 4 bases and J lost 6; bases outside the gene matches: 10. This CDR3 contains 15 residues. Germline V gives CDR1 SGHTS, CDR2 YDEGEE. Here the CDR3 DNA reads TGTGCCAGCAGCGACGGGGGACTAGGTGGGGATACGCAGTATTTT. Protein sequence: CASSDGGLGGDTQYF.

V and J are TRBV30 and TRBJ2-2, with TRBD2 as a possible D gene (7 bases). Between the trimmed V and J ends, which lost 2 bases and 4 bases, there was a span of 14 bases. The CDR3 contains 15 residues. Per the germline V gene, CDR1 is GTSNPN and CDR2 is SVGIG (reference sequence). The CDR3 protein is CAWSSGGGATGELFF. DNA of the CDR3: TGTGCCTGGAGTTCGGGGGGCGGGGCCACCGGGGAGCTGTTTTTT.